This entry concerns a single T cell receptor (beta chain). Antigen specificity is unknown. Sequencing used immunoSEQ multiplex PCR; TCRdb keeps in-frame clones, though not all of them. The sample records some 16,000 clones, roughly 95% being singletons. This sample stems from a study of a mutant IDH1 vaccine in newly diagnosed glioma. As for the study in general: It was radiotherapy, temozolomide, or both that patients received previously, with most receiving both. Study conclusions and caveats: Among all patients, vaccine-induced immune responses occurred in around 93%.

The time point denotes: baseline, week 1 (first vaccination visit). Treatment reported: pre-vaccination baseline after standard-of-care therapy. New WHO grade 3 or 4 astrocytomas that were IDH1-mutant and ATRX-lost occurred in the donors. This CDR3 contains 19 residues. This material consisted of peripheral blood mononuclear cells (PBMCs), taken from a glioma patient treated with radiotherapy, temozolomide or both. The chain links TRBV21-1 to TRBJ2-2. TRBV21-1 is classified as a pseudogene. The receptor was isolated from a woman between 18 and 30 years old with glioma. Some clones in this sample may be carry-over from other donors' samples. For the CDR3, the DNA is TGTGCCAGCAGCTTTTTCACCGGGACCCCCCCCCATCTAAACGGGGAGCTGTTTTTT. The encoded protein is CASSFFTGTPPHLNGELFF.